These 32 T cell receptor beta chains originate from one sample sequenced in a study of control samples from healthy donors and cancer patients. Profiled with immunoSEQ multiplex PCR; TCRdb holds only in-frame clones, not every one. Among 120,000 or so clones listed, about 95% were seen once. Material for sequencing was blood. The receptor source for this set is a man under 40 in good health.

CDR3 in amino acids: CAGTGSGRGDQETQYF. The CDR3 DNA sequence: TGTGCCGGGACAGGTTCAGGGAGGGGGGACCAAGAGACCCAGTACTTC. This chain connects TRBV7-9 to TRBJ2-5; TRBD1 might be the D (8 bases). V shed 11 bases and J shed 0 bases, with 22 bases lying between them. The CDR3 is 16 residues long. The germline CDR1 and CDR2 sequences are SEHNR and FQNEAQ (reference sequence).

The chain couples TRBV20-1 to TRBJ2-1, with D possibly TRBD2 on 6 matching bases. Looked up from germline, CDR1 is DFQATT and CDR2 is SNEGSKA (reference sequence). The germline V and J ends were trimmed by 3 bases and 2 bases, with 14 bases remaining between them. The CDR3 runs 15 residues. CDR3: CSASEVAGPYNEQFF. CDR3 in DNA: TGCAGTGCTAGTGAGGTGGCGGGGCCCTACAATGAGCAGTTCTTC.

J is TRBJ1-2 and V is TRBV9, with 8 bases matching TRBD1. Germline trimming cut 5 bases from V and 4 bases from J; bases unmatched to any gene: 7. CDR3 length: 14 amino acids. From germline, CDR1 is SGDLS and CDR2 YYNGEE. CDR3 nucleotide sequence: TGTGCCAGCAGAACTACAGGGGGACTCTATGGCTACACCTTC. It is translated as CASRTTGGLYGYTF.

V usage is TRBV27 and J usage is TRBJ1-2; no clear D. V shed 0 bases and J shed 4 bases, with 18 bases lying between them. This CDR3 has 17 amino acids. Germline V gives CDR1 MNHEY, CDR2 SMNVEV (reference sequence). The CDR3 sequence: CASSLSPPLRTVYGYTF. The CDR3 DNA reads as TGTGCCAGCAGTTTATCGCCCCCACTCCGGACTGTCTATGGCTACACCTTC.

The chain has TRBV12-3 or TRBV12-4 and TRBJ2-5; D uncertain. This CDR3 contains 13 residues. V lost 3 bases, J lost 5 bases, and 10 bases lay in between. The CDR3 protein is CASSLKVEETQYF. The CDR3 coding sequence is TGTGCCAGCAGTTTGAAGGTAGAGGAGACCCAGTACTTC.

This clone has only one observation. This CDR3 is CASSETGGETQYF. The CDR3 bases are TGTGCCAGCAGCGAGACAGGGGGAGAGACCCAGTACTTC. The rearrangement uses TRBV11-2 and TRBJ2-5; 9 bases align to TRBD1. J was trimmed by 4 bases and V by 5 bases; bases with no gene match: 2. This CDR3 region has 13 residues. Germline V gene data show CDR1 as SGHAT and CDR2 as FQNNGV. Filled out from reference TRBV11-2 and TRBJ2-5, the complete variable domain reads EAGVAQSPRYKIIEKRQSVAFWCNPISGHATLYWYQQILGQGPKLLIQFQNNGVVDDSQLPKDRFSAERLKGVDSTLKIQPAKLEDSAVYLCASSETGGETQYFGPGTRLLVL.

This chain links TRBV7-6 with TRBJ2-7, with 7 bases fitting TRBD1. Germline lookup yields CDR1 SGHVS and CDR2 FNYEAQ. This CDR3 comprises 14 residues. V lost 1 base, J lost 2 bases, and 2 bases stayed unmatched. DNA for the CDR3: TGTGCCAGCAGCTTAGTACAGGGGCCCTACGAGCAGTACTTC. Amino acid sequence: CASSLVQGPYEQYF.

V gene TRBV29-1 combines with J gene TRBJ1-2, with a weak D call TRBD1 (5 bases). Germline assignment: CDR1 SQVTM and CDR2 ANQGSEA. The germline V and J ends were trimmed by 1 base and 2 bases, with 14 bases remaining between them. This CDR3 is built from 15 residues. The CDR3 DNA reads as TGCAGCGTTGAAGGACAGTCGGTCGCCAACTATGGCTACACCTTC. Its translation is CSVEGQSVANYGYTF.

The J gene is TRBJ1-2, the V gene TRBV3-1 (or the pseudogene TRBV3-2); D possibly corresponds to TRBD1 (6 bases). V lost 1 base and J lost 7, with 13 bases in between. Looked up from germline, CDR1 is LGHDT and CDR2 is YNNKEL (reference sequence). The CDR3 length is 14 residues. CDR3 loop: CASSQGQQGVGYTF. The CDR3 DNA is TGTGCCAGCAGCCAAGGGCAACAGGGAGTTGGCTACACCTTC.

This chain links TRBV3-1 (or the pseudogene TRBV3-2) with TRBJ2-6, with TRBD2 identical over 7 bases. CDR3 length equals 18 residues. V shed 4 bases, J shed 4 bases, and the junction held 13 bases outside the gene matches. Per the germline V gene, CDR1 is LGHDT and CDR2 is YNNKEL (reference sequence). The CDR3 sequence is CASSPGLVFLVGANVLTF. CDR3 DNA sequence: TGTGCCAGCAGCCCCGGACTAGTCTTTTTAGTGGGGGCCAACGTCCTGACTTTC.

The V call is TRBV12-5, the J call TRBJ1-5; 10 nucleotides align to TRBD1. Per the germline V gene, CDR1 is LGHNT and CDR2 is FRNRAP. The CDR3 length is 19 residues. V lost 0 bases, J lost 6 bases, and 14 bases stayed unmatched. The CDR3 region has the DNA TGTGCTAGTGGTTTGGTACCCATCCGGACAGGGGGTGTCCCTCAGCCCCAGCATTTT. Amino acids: CASGLVPIRTGGVPQPQHF. The whole variable domain, filled in from reference TRBV12-5 and TRBJ1-5, reads DARVTQTPRHKVTEMGQEVTMRCQPILGHNTVFWYRQTMMQGLELLAYFRNRAPLDDSGMPKDRFSAEMPDATLATLKIQPSEPRDSAVYFCASGLVPIRTGGVPQPQHFGDGTRLSIL.

A word on this clone: An end of the junction does not agree with germline; a read error may underlie this. V gene TRBV29-1 combines with J gene TRBJ2-1, with TRBD2 identical over 8 bases. The germline CDR1 and CDR2 sequences are SQVTM and ANQGSEA. This CDR3 comprises 14 residues. CDR3 protein: CSLEPGGPRNEQFF. DNA of the CDR3: TGCAGCCTTGAACCGGGGGGGCCTAGGAATGAGCAGTTCTTC.

The chain employs TRBV6-2 or TRBV6-3 and TRBJ1-3; D unclear. The CDR3 is 18 residues long. Germline CDR1 is MNHEY and CDR2 is SVGEGT. V dropped 2 bases and J dropped 0 bases, with 17 bases sitting between them. The CDR3 DNA reads as TGTGCCAGCAGTTACATGGGGATCGACGGAACCTCTGGAAACACCATATATTTT. Translating it yields CASSYMGIDGTSGNTIYF.

This chain connects TRBV9 to TRBJ1-1; D gene uncertain. Germline V gives CDR1 SGDLS, CDR2 YYNGEE. V lost 5 bases to trimming and J lost 5 bases, with 13 bases between them. The CDR3 length is 13 residues. CDR3 in DNA: TGTGCCAGCAGTGCCGCGGGGTGGACTGAAGCTTTCTTT. It translates to CASSAAGWTEAFF.

The J gene is TRBJ1-1, the V gene TRBV9, with 7 bases matching TRBD1. The CDR3 is 13 residues long. Germline loops: CDR1 SGDLS, CDR2 YYNGEE. Germline trimming cut 3 bases from V and 4 bases from J; bases unmatched to any gene: 3. As DNA, the CDR3 is TGTGCCAGCAGCGACAGGGGTAGCACTGAAGCTTTCTTT. It yields the protein CASSDRGSTEAFF.

The V call is TRBV9, the J call TRBJ1-6, with D unresolved. The V end lost 1 base, the J end lost 7 bases, and 9 bases lay between the germline ends. The CDR3 sequence is 14 residues long. CDR1 and CDR2 (germline): SGDLS, YYNGEE. CDR3 residues: CASSVTPENSPLHF. CDR3 in DNA: TGTGCCAGCAGCGTAACCCCAGAGAATTCACCCCTCCACTTT.

V and J are TRBV4-3 and TRBJ1-5; D call uncertain. V lost 3 bases and J lost 9, with 12 bases in between. This CDR3 is 13 amino acids long. Germline loops: CDR1 LGHNA, CDR2 YSLEER. Written as DNA, the CDR3 is TGCGCCAGCAGCCAGACCGCTCAAGGGCCCCAGCATTTT. Translated, it gives CASSQTAQGPQHF.

The chain recombines TRBV7-2 with TRBJ2-2, with a tentative D call TRBD1 (5 bases). V was clipped by 3 bases and J by 5 bases, with 10 bases between them. This CDR3 contains 14 residues. Germline loops: CDR1 SGHTA, CDR2 FQGNSA. CDR3 nucleotide sequence: TGTGCCAGCAGCTTCCAGGGTAGTACCGGGGAGCTGTTTTTT. It codes for CASSFQGSTGELFF.

This chain connects TRBV12-5 to TRBJ2-3; 8 bases align to TRBD2. The CDR3 is 14 amino acids. J gave up 3 bases and V 3 bases, and 2 bases lay outside the gene matches. Germline loops: CDR1 LGHNT, CDR2 FRNRAP. For the CDR3, the DNA is TGTGCTAGTGGTTTAGGACTAGCAACAGATACGCAGTATTTT. This encodes CASGLGLATDTQYF.

V gene TRBV24-1 combines with J gene TRBJ1-6; D is ambiguous. The CDR3 extends over 17 amino acids. V shed 5 bases and J shed 9 bases, with 22 bases lying between them. In germline, CDR1 is KGHDR, CDR2 SFDVKD. The CDR3 spells CATSGPVANWVSSPLHF. CDR3 sequence (DNA): TGTGCCACCAGTGGGCCGGTGGCTAATTGGGTAAGTTCACCCCTCCACTTT.

This chain uses TRBV30 with TRBJ1-1; D unresolved. Trimming removed 2 bases at V and 4 bases at J, with 14 bases between. Germline V CDR1 and CDR2: GTSNPN, SVGIG (reference sequence). This CDR3 comprises 14 residues. The CDR3 coding sequence is TGTGCCTGGAGTCGAGTATTGGCGGGCACTGAAGCTTTCTTT. This sequence encodes CAWSRVLAGTEAFF.

The rearrangement links TRBV18 to TRBJ2-7; D gene ambiguous. The CDR3 covers 13 residues. V was trimmed by 3 bases and J by 3 bases, leaving 9 bases between them. The germline CDR1 and CDR2 sequences are KGHSH and LQKENI. The CDR3 is CASSPPDGYEQYF. DNA of the CDR3: TGTGCCAGCTCACCCCCGGACGGCTACGAGCAGTACTTC.

The CDR3 DNA reads TGTGCCAGCAGCGCACATATTTCCCTAGCGGGGGACTACAATGAGCAGTTCTTC. It is translated as CASSAHISLAGDYNEQFF. The J gene is TRBJ2-1, the V gene TRBV7-9; 10 bases line up with TRBD2. Trimming cost V 5 bases and J 3 bases; bases outside gene matches: 13. CDR1 and CDR2 from the germline V gene are SEHNR and FQNEAQ (reference sequence). The CDR3 is 18 residues long.

The V call is TRBV12-5, the J call TRBJ2-2; 15 nucleotides match TRBD2. The J segment lost 6 bases and the V segment lost 6 bases, leaving 8 bases of the junction unmatched. Germline V gene data show CDR1 as LGHNT and CDR2 as FRNRAP. The CDR3 runs to 17 residues. The CDR3 DNA reads TGTGCTAGTGGACCAGGACTAGCGGGGGGGCCGGCCGGGGAGCTGTTTTTT. Translated: CASGPGLAGGPAGELFF.

The rearrangement links TRBV21-1 to TRBJ1-5. TRBV21-1 is reported as a pseudogene. The CDR3 has 19 amino acids. The CDR3 loop reads CASSKEGSVVRVDNQPQHF. In DNA, the CDR3 is TGTGCCAGCAGCAAAGAGGGCAGTGTCGTGCGGGTGGACAATCAGCCCCAGCATTTT.

The chain joins TRBV6-5 to TRBJ2-3; tentatively, D is TRBD1 (6 bases). CDR1 is MNHEY, CDR2 SVGAGI, per germline. Trimming left V 6 bases short and J 3 bases short, with 13 bases between. The length of the CDR3 is 14 residues. The chain's CDR3 is CASRRGMATDTQYF. The CDR3 nucleotides read TGTGCCAGCAGGAGGGGGATGGCGACAGATACGCAGTATTTT.

This chain connects TRBV19 to TRBJ1-2; 10 positions agree with TRBD1. The CDR3 extends over 16 amino acids. From germline, CDR1 is LNHDA and CDR2 SQIVND (reference sequence). Trimming removed 6 bases from V and 1 base from J; junction bases left unmatched: 8. The CDR3 region is CASSPTGDRGNYGYTF. CDR3 sequence (DNA): TGTGCCAGTAGCCCCACCGGGGACAGGGGTAACTATGGCTACACCTTC.

The chain combines TRBV21-1 with TRBJ1-2. TRBV21-1 is a recognized pseudogene. This CDR3 is 14 amino acids long. The CDR3 DNA reads TGTGCCAGCAGCAAAACGGGGGAATACTATGGCTACACCTTC. It specifies CASSKTGEYYGYTF.

This clone appeared once. V gene TRBV5-1 combines with J gene TRBJ1-1; a possible D gene is TRBD1 (5 bases). The CDR3 length is 16 residues. Germline V gene lookup returns CDR1 SGHRS and CDR2 YFSETQ. V was cut by 0 bases and J by 0 bases, with 12 bases left in between. CDR3 region: CASSLVGGSLNTEAFF. Written as DNA, the CDR3 is TGCGCCAGCAGCTTGGTGGGGGGAAGCCTGAACACTGAAGCTTTCTTT.

This sequence joins TRBV7-3 and TRBJ2-2; D is uncertain. CDR1 and CDR2 from the germline V gene are SGHTA and FQGTGA. Trimming removed 2 bases from V and 7 bases from J, with 5 bases in between. CDR3 size: 12 residues. The CDR3 sequence is CASSLGVGELFF. The CDR3 DNA sequence: TGTGCCAGCAGCTTAGGGGTCGGGGAGCTGTTTTTT. The variable domain in full, completed from reference TRBV7-3 and TRBJ2-2, reads GAGVSQTPSNKVTEKGKYVELRCDPISGHTALYWYRQSLGQGPEFLIYFQGTGAADDSGLPNDRFFAVRPEGSVSTLKIQRTERGDSAVYLCASSLGVGELFFGEGSRLTVL.

This clone was recorded once. The CDR3 protein is CASKNQGVATGELFF. CDR3 nucleotides: TGTGCTTCTAAAAACCAGGGCGTCGCCACCGGGGAGCTGTTTTTT. The rearrangement joins TRBV19 to TRBJ2-2, with a weak D call TRBD1 (5 bases). Germline V gene data show CDR1 as LNHDA and CDR2 as SQIVND (reference sequence). The CDR3 totals 15 residues.

V and J are TRBV15 and TRBJ2-3, with D possibly matching TRBD1 (6 bases). The germline V gene encodes CDR1 LNHNV and CDR2 YYDKDF (reference sequence). With 10 bases removed from V and 0 bases from J, the gap between germline ends came to 14 bases. CDR3 length equals 14 residues. CDR3 protein: CAIERDKSTDTQYF. The CDR3 DNA is TGTGCCATCGAACGGGACAAAAGCACAGATACGCAGTATTTT.